What follows is one T cell receptor beta chain and its context. Its antigen is as yet unknown. 60 Vbeta and 13 Jbeta primers were used in PCR. Assay: immunoSEQ multiplex PCR; the TCRdb copy retains only in-frame clones and omits some. Among approximately 150,000 clones, approximately 84% were seen once, and the ten largest hold more than 1.5%. The source of the sample is a study of cytomegalovirus exposure and HLA in healthy donors. General study findings and limits: For TCR beta chains, V- and J-gene trimming was later linked to a missense DCLRE1C variant. From TCR beta sequences, most subjects' HLA-A and HLA-B alleles were reportedly predicted accurately. Most CMV-associated TCR beta chains were later found to appear HLA-restricted. A previous analysis found most TCR beta V segments productive roughly 87% or roughly 30% of the time.

Input material: PBMCs. This receptor was obtained from a woman aged 40 to 50 in good health and CMV-seronegative.

This CDR3 reads CASSLSGMEALKNIQYF. In nucleotides, the CDR3 is TGTGCCAGCAGTTTATCGGGGATGGAGGCCCTTAAAAACATTCAGTACTTC. This chain joins TRBV27 and TRBJ2-4; D perhaps matches TRBD2 (5 bases). Germline CDR1 and CDR2: MNHEY and SMNVEV (reference sequence). The V gene lost 0 bases and the J gene lost 4 bases, with 16 bases spanning the gap. This CDR3 has 17 residues.